This T cell receptor (beta chain) came from a study of OX40 agonist ivuxolimab in advanced cancers. Looking at the study overall: A male proportion of 82.7% was recorded, with mean age approximately 57 years and range roughly 23 to 79. Notes on the study in general: Some patients without response likewise showed low normalized clonal expansion.

The germline gives CDR1 SGHAT, CDR2 FQNNGV. This CDR3 spans 15 amino acids. Deletions cut 8 bases from V and 4 bases from J, with 18 bases between. The protocol was immunoSEQ multiplex PCR, while the TCRdb copy is restricted to in-frame clones and leaves out a portion. The sample records approximately 69,000 clones, 94% being singletons. Worth noting for this clone: Its antigen is as yet unknown.

Sequences were derived from CD4+ or CD8+ T cells sorted from blood, sampled in a trial of the OX40 agonist ivuxolimab. The TCR sequence derives from an adult with an advanced solid tumor such as melanoma, head and neck, liver or kidney cancer. The chain couples TRBV11-2 to TRBJ2-1; TRBD2 might be the D (6 bases). CDR3 DNA sequence: TGTGCCAGCCATTATCCGGCGGGATTGTACAATGAGCAGTTCTTC. It encodes CASHYPAGLYNEQFF.